This paragraph reports one TCR beta chain. The repertoire was sequenced with immunoSEQ multiplex PCR; TCRdb's copy has only in-frame clones and lacks some. The table lists around 67,000 clones, around 87% of them singletons. The sample comes from a study of blood T cell repertoires in COVID-19. Study-level background: Samples representing acute and convalescent COVID-19 were sourced from the United States, Italy and Spain.

The V gene end was trimmed by 3 bases and the J gene end by 7 bases; junction bases not matched to a gene: 3. The CDR3 contains 13 residues. Germline-derived CDR1 and CDR2 are DFQATT and SNEGSKA (reference sequence). This sequence originates from a man aged 50-59 years with active COVID-19. Sample: peripheral blood. The chain is built from TRBV20-1 and TRBJ1-4, with 9 bases matching TRBD1. The CDR3 DNA reads as TGCAGTGCTAGTAACAGGGGGCGTGAAAAACTGTTTTTT. Protein: CSASNRGREKLFF.